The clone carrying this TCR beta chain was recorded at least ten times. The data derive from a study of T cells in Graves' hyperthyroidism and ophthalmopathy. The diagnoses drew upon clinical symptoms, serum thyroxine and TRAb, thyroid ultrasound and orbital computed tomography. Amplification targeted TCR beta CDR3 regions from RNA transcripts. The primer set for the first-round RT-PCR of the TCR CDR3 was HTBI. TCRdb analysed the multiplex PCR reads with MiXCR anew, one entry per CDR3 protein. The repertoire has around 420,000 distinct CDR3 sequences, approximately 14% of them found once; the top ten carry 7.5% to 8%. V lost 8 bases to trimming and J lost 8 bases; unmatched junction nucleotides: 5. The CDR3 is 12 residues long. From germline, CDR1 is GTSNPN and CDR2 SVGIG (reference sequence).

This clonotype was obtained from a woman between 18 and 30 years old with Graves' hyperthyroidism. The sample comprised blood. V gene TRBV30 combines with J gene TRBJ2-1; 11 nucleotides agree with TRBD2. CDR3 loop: CAGSGGADEQFF. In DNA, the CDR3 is TGTGCCGGTAGCGGGGGGGCCGATGAGCAGTTCTTC.